The 23 T cell receptor beta chains below were found in one sample sequenced in a study of T cell changes during pregnancy in multiple sclerosis. Only in-frame clones appear in the TCRdb table, and some are missing; sequencing was by immunoSEQ multiplex PCR. The sample carries 35,000 to 45,000 clones, about 92% recorded once. The sample in question was CD8+ T cells from peripheral blood mononuclear cells, obtained in the third trimester of pregnancy. These receptors were collected from a female donor with multiple sclerosis, enrolled in a pregnancy study.

This sequence joins TRBV5-5 and TRBJ1-2; tentatively, D is TRBD1 (5 bases). Looked up from germline, CDR1 is SGHKS and CDR2 is YYEKEE (reference sequence). This CDR3 is 15 amino acids long. Trimming removed 1 base from V and 4 bases from J, with 14 bases in between. CDR3 in DNA: TGTGCCAGCAGCTTGCGGGGGACTCAACCCTATGGCTACACCTTC. This gives the protein CASSLRGTQPYGYTF.

This clone was counted a single time. This chain joins TRBV4-1 and TRBJ1-2, with D hard to call. The germline CDR1 and CDR2 sequences are MGHRA and YSYEKL. V gave up 8 bases and J gave up 2 bases, with 15 bases separating them. The CDR3 runs to 14 residues. The CDR3 is CASPGGGINYGYTF. The CDR3 nucleotides read TGCGCCAGCCCCGGAGGCGGAATAAACTATGGCTACACCTTC.

The chain uses TRBV7-6 and TRBJ2-2; no clear D gene. CDR1 SGHVS and CDR2 FNYEAQ come from the germline V gene. V was clipped by 5 bases and J by 8 bases, with 15 bases between them. This CDR3 region has 14 residues. The CDR3 sequence is CASSIPGSLGELFF. Written as DNA, the CDR3 is TGTGCCAGCAGCATTCCCGGGTCCCTTGGGGAGCTGTTTTTT.

The V and J genes are TRBV15 and TRBJ1-5; tentative D call: TRBD1 (6 bases). V shed 9 bases and J shed 1 base, with 13 bases lying between them. Germline V lookup: CDR1 LNHNV, CDR2 YYDKDF (reference sequence). This CDR3 region has 14 residues. The DNA of the CDR3 is TGTGCCACTGGAGCGGGGGCGAGCAATCAGCCCCAGCATTTT. It codes for CATGAGASNQPQHF.

The V and J genes are TRBV15 and TRBJ1-1, with 7 positions matching TRBD1. The CDR3 runs 14 residues. Germline V gene sequence: CDR1 LNHNV, CDR2 YYDKDF (reference sequence). V shed 2 bases, J shed 4 bases, and the junction held 4 bases outside the gene matches. The CDR3 is CATSRRDRVTEAFF. The DNA for the CDR3 is TGTGCCACCAGCAGACGTGACAGGGTCACTGAAGCTTTCTTT.

V is TRBV13 and J is TRBJ2-7; the match to TRBD1 covers 8 bases. The junction had 8 bases not matched to a gene; V was cut back by 5 bases and J by 2 bases. Germline V lookup: CDR1 PRHDT, CDR2 FYEKMQ (reference sequence). The CDR3 runs 15 residues. CDR3 DNA: TGTGCCAGCAGCGCCCCCGGGACAGGAGCCTACGAGCAGTACTTC. This gives the protein CASSAPGTGAYEQYF.

V and J are TRBV11-2 and TRBJ2-2, with TRBD2 matching 9 bases. Germline V gene data show CDR1 as SGHAT and CDR2 as FQNNGV. The CDR3 has 16 amino acids. The J segment lost 1 base and the V segment lost 4 bases, leaving 4 bases of the junction unmatched. The CDR3 DNA reads TGTGCCAGCAGCTCCGTAGCGGGGGAGAACACCGGGGAGCTGTTTTTT. The encoded protein is CASSSVAGENTGELFF. The full variable domain, its missing parts supplied by reference TRBV11-2 and TRBJ2-2, is EAGVAQSPRYKIIEKRQSVAFWCNPISGHATLYWYQQILGQGPKLLIQFQNNGVVDDSQLPKDRFSAERLKGVDSTLKIQPAKLEDSAVYLCASSSVAGENTGELFFGEGSRLTVL.

The chain joins TRBV7-9 to TRBJ2-2; D not resolved. Deletions cut 5 bases from V and 4 bases from J, with 5 bases between. The length of the CDR3 is 12 residues. CDR1 is SEHNR and CDR2 is FQNEAQ in the germline V gene (reference sequence). CDR3 loop: CASSAPTGELFF. The CDR3 DNA is TGTGCCAGCAGCGCGCCCACCGGGGAGCTGTTTTTT.

V is TRBV9 and J is TRBJ2-3; weak D call: TRBD1 (6 bases). The V end was cut by 5 bases, the J end by 4 bases, with 11 bases between. Germline V CDR1 and CDR2: SGDLS, YYNGEE. The CDR3 length is 13 residues. CDR3 nucleotides: TGTGCCAGCAGGCAGGGGCTCGCAGATACGCAGTATTTT. Residues: CASRQGLADTQYF.

This chain connects TRBV5-5 to TRBJ2-7; 7 nucleotides agree with TRBD1. The CDR3 is made up of 14 amino acids. The germline CDR1 and CDR2 sequences are SGHKS and YYEKEE (reference sequence). V lost 2 bases, J lost 5 bases, and 7 bases stayed unmatched. CDR3 region: CASSFLGGADEQYF. CDR3 DNA: TGTGCCAGCAGCTTTCTAGGGGGCGCCGACGAGCAGTACTTC.

The CDR3 sequence is CASSTTGATVVTQPQHF. DNA of the CDR3: TGTGCCAGTAGCACGACAGGGGCGACGGTGGTTACTCAGCCCCAGCATTTT. V is TRBV19 and J is TRBJ1-5; 8 nucleotides match TRBD1. The germline V gene has CDR1 LNHDA and CDR2 SQIVND (reference sequence). The CDR3 is 17 amino acids. Unmatched junction bases numbered 16, after V lost 6 bases and J lost 6 bases.

The chain carries TRBV4-2 and TRBJ1-1, with D uncertain. V shed 3 bases and J shed 5 bases, with 13 bases lying between them. CDR1 and CDR2 from the germline V gene are LGHNA and YNFKEQ. The CDR3 spans 14 residues. The CDR3 protein is CASSQGKRGTEAFF. For the CDR3, the DNA is TGTGCCAGCAGCCAGGGGAAGAGAGGGACTGAAGCTTTCTTT.

The chain carries TRBV10-2 and TRBJ2-1, with a possible D match to TRBD2 (6 bases). Trimming shortened V by 7 bases and J by 6 bases, and 10 bases separated the two germline ends. The CDR3 spans 12 residues. Germline CDR1 and CDR2: WSHSY and SAAADI. DNA for the CDR3: TGCGCCAGCACGGAGGGGTTCAATGAGCAGTTCTTC. This gives the protein CASTEGFNEQFF.

The chain carries TRBV9 and TRBJ2-7; 11 nucleotides match TRBD2. J gave up 5 bases and V 0 bases, and 4 bases lay outside the gene matches. Germline CDR1 and CDR2: SGDLS and YYNGEE. This CDR3 region has 15 residues. For the CDR3, the DNA is TGTGCCAGCAGCGTAGCTACGACTAGCGGGGACGAGCAGTACTTC. Its translation is CASSVATTSGDEQYF. Looking up the rest from reference TRBV9 and TRBJ2-7 gives the full variable domain: DSGVTQTPKHLITATGQRVTLRCSPRSGDLSVYWYQQSLDQGLQFLIQYYNGEERAKGNILERFSAQQFPDLHSELNLSSLELGDSALYFCASSVATTSGDEQYFGPGTRLTVT.

This clone is a singleton in its sample. The junction and the germline gene differ at one end; a read error may be behind it. This sequence joins TRBV11-2 and TRBJ2-1; the D gene is possibly TRBD1 (6 bases). Germline V gene sequence: CDR1 SGHAT, CDR2 FQNNGV. This CDR3 is 15 amino acids long. The CDR3 is CASTLWGQSDNEQFF. CDR3 sequence (DNA): TGTGCCAGCACCTTATGGGGGCAGTCGGACAATGAGCAGTTCTTC.

In this sample, this clone turned up once. In nucleotides, the CDR3 is TGTGCCAGCAGCGTCGAGGGGGATTACAATGAGCAGTTCTTC. Protein product: CASSVEGDYNEQFF. The chain couples TRBV9 to TRBJ2-1, with D perhaps TRBD1 (6 bases). Germline CDR1 and CDR2: SGDLS and YYNGEE. Trimming took off 2 bases at V and 4 bases at J, with 10 bases between the two ends. The CDR3 is 14 residues long. Drawing the rest from reference TRBV9 and TRBJ2-1, the complete variable domain is DSGVTQTPKHLITATGQRVTLRCSPRSGDLSVYWYQQSLDQGLQFLIQYYNGEERAKGNILERFSAQQFPDLHSELNLSSLELGDSALYFCASSVEGDYNEQFFGPGTRLTVL.

V and J are TRBV9 and TRBJ2-5; 7 bases match TRBD2. CDR3 length: 16 amino acids. Germline V lookup: CDR1 SGDLS, CDR2 YYNGEE. V was clipped by 3 bases and J by 3 bases; unmatched bases: 11. In DNA, the CDR3 is TGTGCCAGCAGCGCGGTTGGGGGGGGTGCAGAAGAGACCCAGTACTTC. Protein sequence: CASSAVGGGAEETQYF.

V usage is TRBV10-1 and J usage is TRBJ1-2; no reliable D call. The V and J ends lost 6 bases and 0 bases respectively, with 11 bases between them. The CDR3 is 14 amino acids. Germline assignment: CDR1 WNHNN and CDR2 SYGVQD (reference sequence). The CDR3 loop is CASSLQNTNYGYTF. In DNA, the CDR3 is TGCGCCAGCAGCCTCCAGAATACTAACTATGGCTACACCTTC.

The gene calls are TRBV18 and TRBJ1-4; 8 nucleotides line up with TRBD1. Trimming cost V 6 bases and J 2 bases; bases outside gene matches: 5. The CDR3 runs to 15 residues. CDR1 and CDR2 (germline): KGHSH, LQKENI. The DNA of the CDR3 is TGTGCCAGCTCCCCCGGGACAGGCACTAATGAAAAACTGTTTTTT. Protein sequence: CASSPGTGTNEKLFF.

The chain joins TRBV25-1 to TRBJ1-2; 7 bases fit TRBD1. The V and J ends lost 11 bases and 8 bases, in that order; junction bases with no gene match: 26. This CDR3 is built from 17 residues. CDR1 is MGHDK and CDR2 is SYGVNS in the germline V gene. The CDR3 loop reads CAAGWPGTGGGLGGYTF. The DNA for the CDR3 is TGTGCCGCGGGCTGGCCTGGGACGGGAGGGGGCCTTGGCGGCTACACCTTC.

A single count supports this clone. The chain carries TRBV6-1 and TRBJ2-7, with D uncertain. The ends were cut back, 3 bases at V and 0 bases at J, with 12 bases in the middle. The CDR3 has 15 amino acids. CDR1 and CDR2 from the germline V gene are MNHNS and SASEGT. DNA of the CDR3: TGTGCCAGCAGTGATCAGGCAGTTAGCTCCTACGAGCAGTACTTC. It specifies CASSDQAVSSYEQYF.

V is TRBV2 and J is TRBJ1-4; TRBD1 aligns across 9 bases. The CDR3 runs 15 residues. Germline values: CDR1 SNHLY, CDR2 FYNNEI. After removal of 11 bases from V and 3 bases from J, the junction contained 10 bases not matched to a gene. Written as DNA, the CDR3 is TGTGCCTCGGACGACAGGGGGTTACCTAATGAAAAACTGTTTTTT. Its translation is CASDDRGLPNEKLFF. The whole variable domain, filled in from reference TRBV2 and TRBJ1-4, reads EPEVTQTPSHQVTQMGQEVILRCVPISNHLYFYWYRQILGQKVEFLVSFYNNEISEKSEIFDDQFSVERPDGSNFTLKIRSTKLEDSAMYFCASDDRGLPNEKLFFGSGTQLSVL.

This chain uses TRBV7-2 with TRBJ2-7; D is perhaps TRBD2 (6 bases). V was shortened by 4 bases and J by 6 bases, with 22 bases between the two germline ends. The CDR3 runs 16 residues. Germline V gives CDR1 SGHTA, CDR2 FQGNSA. CDR3 loop: CASSSPGGVAGFEQYF. The CDR3 region has the DNA TGTGCCAGCAGCTCCCCCGGGGGAGTGGCGGGGTTCGAGCAGTACTTC.